Presented here are 13 T cell receptor beta chains from one specimen sequenced in a study of cytomegalovirus exposure and HLA in healthy donors. Researchers ran the PCR with 60 Vbeta and 13 Jbeta primers. Some clones are missing from TCRdb's copy, which holds only in-frame ones; the method was immunoSEQ multiplex PCR. The sample lists about 140,000 clones, around 79% seen once, with approximately 3.8% in the top ten. Input material: PBMCs. The source of these receptors is a male donor in good health and CMV-seronegative.

J is TRBJ2-3 and V is TRBV29-1; the match to TRBD1 covers 9 bases. Germline lookup yields CDR1 SQVTM and CDR2 ANQGSEA. The CDR3 contains 13 residues. Trimming removed 7 bases from V and 4 bases from J; junction bases left unmatched: 6. The CDR3 is CSGGQGMSDTQYF. In nucleotides, the CDR3 is TGCAGCGGAGGACAGGGGATGTCAGATACGCAGTATTTT.

The chain has TRBV19 and TRBJ1-5, with 10 positions matching TRBD1. Germline V gene sequence: CDR1 LNHDA, CDR2 SQIVND (reference sequence). V dropped 9 bases and J dropped 0; count of bases not matched to a gene: 11. The CDR3 has 17 residues. The DNA of the CDR3 is TGTGCCAGCTCCTACAGGGACAGGGGATATAGCAATCAGCCCCAGCATTTT. Its translation is CASSYRDRGYSNQPQHF.

This chain uses TRBV5-6 with TRBJ2-7; possibly TRBD1 for D (6 bases). Trimming took off 6 bases at V and 3 bases at J, with 28 bases between the two ends. Germline V CDR1 and CDR2: SGHDT, YYEEEE. The CDR3 consists of 18 residues. The CDR3 nucleotides are TGTGCCAGCACCCCCGACCCCACAGGGAATAGGCCTGTCTACGAGCAGTACTTC. Translation: CASTPDPTGNRPVYEQYF.

The chain carries TRBV11-2 and TRBJ2-5; maybe TRBD2 (6 bases). This CDR3 spans 15 amino acids. V shed 3 bases and J shed 5 bases, with 16 bases lying between them. Germline CDR1 is SGHAT and CDR2 is FQNNGV. The CDR3 bases are TGTGCCAGCAGCTTTAACCCAGACGGAGGGGAGACCCAGTACTTC. Encoded protein: CASSFNPDGGETQYF. The variable domain in full, with the rest retrieved from reference TRBV11-2 and TRBJ2-5, is EAGVAQSPRYKIIEKRQSVAFWCNPISGHATLYWYQQILGQGPKLLIQFQNNGVVDDSQLPKDRFSAERLKGVDSTLKIQPAKLEDSAVYLCASSFNPDGGETQYFGPGTRLLVL.

The genes are TRBV7-6 and TRBJ2-7, with 8 bases matching TRBD2. After removal of 3 bases from V and 6 bases from J, the junction contained 1 base not matched to a gene. The CDR3 has 12 amino acids. Per germline, CDR1 SGHVS and CDR2 FNYEAQ. As DNA, the CDR3 is TGTGCCAGCAGCTTCAGCGGGGGCGAGCAGTACTTC. Its translation is CASSFSGGEQYF.

The chain is built from TRBV2 and TRBJ1-4, with a possible D match to TRBD1 (5 bases). The V end lost 7 bases, the J end lost 7 bases, and 13 bases lay between the germline ends. The CDR3 totals 13 residues. The germline CDR1 and CDR2 sequences are SNHLY and FYNNEI. CDR3 coding DNA: TGTGCCAGCAATGCAGGGAGGCGTGAAAAACTGTTTTTT. As protein: CASNAGRREKLFF.

The chain recombines TRBV4-2 with TRBJ2-7; 16 bases align to TRBD2. CDR1 and CDR2 (germline): LGHNA, YNFKEQ. This CDR3 is 17 amino acids long. Unmatched junction bases numbered 2, after V lost 3 bases and J lost 0 bases. The CDR3 nucleotides read TGTGCCAGCAGCCAGGGACTAGCGGGGGGGCCCTCCTACGAGCAGTACTTC. Residues: CASSQGLAGGPSYEQYF.

The V call is TRBV7-6, the J call TRBJ2-2; 11 positions agree with TRBD2. Germline trimming cut 1 base from V and 7 bases from J; bases unmatched to any gene: 5. Per the germline V gene, CDR1 is SGHVS and CDR2 is FNYEAQ. This CDR3 is built from 16 residues. CDR3 loop: CASSLEVGTSGGELFF. Written as DNA, the CDR3 is TGTGCCAGCAGCTTAGAGGTCGGGACTAGCGGCGGGGAGCTGTTTTTT.

The CDR3 region has the DNA TGTGCCAGCAGTCACCGACAGGGGGCCGGGGGCACTGAAGCTTTCTTT. Translation: CASSHRQGAGGTEAFF. The V gene is TRBV6-6, the J gene TRBJ1-1; 10 positions match TRBD1. This CDR3 is built from 16 residues. After removal of 5 bases from V and 4 bases from J, the junction contained 10 bases not matched to a gene. Looked up from germline, CDR1 is MNHNY and CDR2 is SVGAGI (reference sequence).

The CDR3 sequence: CASSLGGGARRGEQFF. The CDR3 region has the DNA TGCGCCAGCAGCTTGGGGGGGGGCGCCCGACGGGGTGAGCAGTTCTTC. V is TRBV5-1 and J is TRBJ2-1; the D gene is possibly TRBD2 (7 bases). The V end was cut by 0 bases, the J end by 9 bases, with 19 bases between. CDR3 length equals 16 residues. Germline V gives CDR1 SGHRS, CDR2 YFSETQ.

This chain connects TRBV9 to TRBJ2-2; D gene unclear. Germline CDR1 SGDLS, CDR2 YYNGEE. The CDR3 totals 11 residues. V lost 6 bases, J lost 8 bases, and 8 bases lay in between. DNA for the CDR3: TGTGCCAGCACCCCAGGAGGGGAGCTGTTTTTT. Its translation: CASTPGGELFF.

The chain uses TRBV15 and TRBJ1-5; 10 bases are a match to TRBD1. Germline assignment: CDR1 LNHNV and CDR2 YYDKDF (reference sequence). The CDR3 sequence is 20 residues long. Trimming removed 3 bases from V and 0 bases from J; junction bases left unmatched: 14. CDR3 sequence reads: CATSRDLRGQGILSNQPQHF. The CDR3, as DNA: TGTGCCACCAGCAGGGATCTTCGGGGACAGGGGATACTTAGCAATCAGCCCCAGCATTTT.

The chain uses TRBV5-4 and TRBJ1-3, with 9 bases fitting TRBD1. CDR3 size: 15 residues. The germline V gene encodes CDR1 SGHNT and CDR2 YYREEE (reference sequence). Trimming at V came to 5 bases and at J to 0 bases, leaving 3 bases not matched to a gene. CDR3 loop: CASSRTGVSGNTIYF. In DNA form, the CDR3 reads TGTGCCAGCAGTAGGACAGGGGTCTCTGGAAACACCATATATTTT.